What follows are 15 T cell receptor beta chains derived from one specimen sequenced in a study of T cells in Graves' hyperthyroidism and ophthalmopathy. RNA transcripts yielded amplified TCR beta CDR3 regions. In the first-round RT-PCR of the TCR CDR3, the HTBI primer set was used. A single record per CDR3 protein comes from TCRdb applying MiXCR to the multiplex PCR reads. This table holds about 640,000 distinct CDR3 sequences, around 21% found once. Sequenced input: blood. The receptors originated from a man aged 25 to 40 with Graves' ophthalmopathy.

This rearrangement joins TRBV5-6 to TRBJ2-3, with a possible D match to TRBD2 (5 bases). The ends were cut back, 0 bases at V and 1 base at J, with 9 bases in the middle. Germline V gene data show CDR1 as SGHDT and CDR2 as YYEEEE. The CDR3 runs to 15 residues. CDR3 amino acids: CASSLGGLGTDTQYF. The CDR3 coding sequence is TGTGCCAGCAGCTTGGGAGGACTGGGCACAGATACGCAGTATTTT.

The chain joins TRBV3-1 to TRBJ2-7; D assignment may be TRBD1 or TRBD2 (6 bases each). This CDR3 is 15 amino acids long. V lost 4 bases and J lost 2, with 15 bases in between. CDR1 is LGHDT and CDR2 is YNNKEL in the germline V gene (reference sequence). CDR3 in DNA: TGTGCCAGCAGCCCCGGGGGCGGGAAACCCTACGAGCAGTACTTC. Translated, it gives CASSPGGGKPYEQYF.

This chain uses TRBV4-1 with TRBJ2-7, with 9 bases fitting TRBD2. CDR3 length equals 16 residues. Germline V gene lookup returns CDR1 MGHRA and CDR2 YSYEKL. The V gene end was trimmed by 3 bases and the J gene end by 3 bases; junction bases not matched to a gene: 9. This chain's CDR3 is CASSQAVLAGYYEQYF. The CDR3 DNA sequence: TGCGCCAGCAGCCAGGCCGTTCTAGCGGGGTACTACGAGCAGTACTTC.

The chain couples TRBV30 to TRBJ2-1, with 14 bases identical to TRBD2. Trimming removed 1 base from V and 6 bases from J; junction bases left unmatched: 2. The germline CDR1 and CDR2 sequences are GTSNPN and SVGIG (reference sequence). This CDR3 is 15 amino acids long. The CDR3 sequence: CAWSGLAGGSNEQFF. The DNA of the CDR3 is TGTGCCTGGAGTGGACTAGCGGGAGGGAGCAATGAGCAGTTCTTC.

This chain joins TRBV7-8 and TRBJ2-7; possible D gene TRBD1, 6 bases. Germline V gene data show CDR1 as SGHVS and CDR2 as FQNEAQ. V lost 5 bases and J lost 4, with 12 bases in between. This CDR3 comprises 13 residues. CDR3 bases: TGTGCCAGCAGCCCCTGGGGGCCGTACGAGCAGTACTTC. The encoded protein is CASSPWGPYEQYF.

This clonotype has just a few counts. CDR3 loop: CASSYSRPTNVITGELFF. DNA for the CDR3: TGTGCCAGCAGTTACTCCAGGCCGACGAACGTAATCACCGGGGAGCTGTTTTTT. The chain joins TRBV6-2 or TRBV6-3 to TRBJ2-2; D gene uncertain. V shed 0 bases and J shed 4 bases, with 18 bases lying between them. This CDR3 spans 18 amino acids. Germline V gene data show CDR1 as MNHEY and CDR2 as SVGEGT.

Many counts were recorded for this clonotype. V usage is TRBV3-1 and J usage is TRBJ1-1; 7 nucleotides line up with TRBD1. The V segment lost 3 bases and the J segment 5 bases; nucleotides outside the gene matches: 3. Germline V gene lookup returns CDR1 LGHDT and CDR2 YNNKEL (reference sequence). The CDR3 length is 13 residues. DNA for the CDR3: TGTGCCAGCAGCCAGGTACAGGGGACTGAAGCTTTCTTT. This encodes CASSQVQGTEAFF.

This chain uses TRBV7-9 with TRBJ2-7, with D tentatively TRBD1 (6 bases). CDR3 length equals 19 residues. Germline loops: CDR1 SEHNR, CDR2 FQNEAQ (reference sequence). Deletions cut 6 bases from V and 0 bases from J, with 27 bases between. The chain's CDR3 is CASSSGWHGNDRNSYEQYF. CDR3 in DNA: TGTGCCAGCAGTTCGGGGTGGCACGGAAACGACAGGAACTCCTACGAGCAGTACTTC. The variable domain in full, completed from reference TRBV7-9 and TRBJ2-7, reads DTGVSQNPRHKITKRGQNVTFRCDPISEHNRLYWYRQTLGQGPEFLTYFQNEAQLEKSRLLSDRFSAERPKGSFSTLEIQRTEQGDSAMYLCASSSGWHGNDRNSYEQYFGPGTRLTVT.

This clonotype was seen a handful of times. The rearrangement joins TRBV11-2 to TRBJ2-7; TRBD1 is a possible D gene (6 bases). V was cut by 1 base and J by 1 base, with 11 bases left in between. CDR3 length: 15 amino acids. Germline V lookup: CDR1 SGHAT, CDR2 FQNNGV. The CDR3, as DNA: TGTGCCAGCAGCTTAGCCGGGACACAATCCTACGAGCAGTACTTC. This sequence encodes CASSLAGTQSYEQYF.

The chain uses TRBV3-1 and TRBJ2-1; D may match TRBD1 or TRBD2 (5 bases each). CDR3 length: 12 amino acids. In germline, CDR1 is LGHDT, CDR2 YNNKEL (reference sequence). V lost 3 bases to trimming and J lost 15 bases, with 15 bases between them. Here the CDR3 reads CASSHLLGERFF. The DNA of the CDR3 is TGTGCCAGCAGCCACCTATTGGGGGAGAGGTTCTTC.

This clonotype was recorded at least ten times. The CDR3 DNA sequence: TGTGCCAGTTGGGACTCCGCGAACACCGGGGAGCTGTTTTTT. This gives the protein CASWDSANTGELFF. The genes are TRBV2 and TRBJ2-2; TRBD2 is a possible D gene (6 bases). With 9 bases removed from V and 0 bases from J, the gap between germline ends came to 11 bases. The CDR3 runs 14 residues. Germline V lookup: CDR1 SNHLY, CDR2 FYNNEI.

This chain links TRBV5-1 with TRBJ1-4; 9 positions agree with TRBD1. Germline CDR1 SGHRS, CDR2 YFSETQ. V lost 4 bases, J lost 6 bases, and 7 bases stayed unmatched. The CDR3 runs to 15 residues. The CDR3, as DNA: TGCGCCAGCAGCCCAGGGGGACAGGGTGATGAAAAACTGTTTTTT. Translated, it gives CASSPGGQGDEKLFF.

The CDR3 region has the DNA TGTGCCAGCAGTGATTCCCAGGGTTTCGCCGAGACCCAGTACTTC. Residues: CASSDSQGFAETQYF. The genes are TRBV6-1 and TRBJ2-5, with D possibly matching TRBD1 (5 bases). Between the trimmed V and J ends, which lost 3 bases and 5 bases, there was a span of 16 bases. The CDR3 is 15 amino acids. In germline, CDR1 is MNHNS, CDR2 SASEGT.

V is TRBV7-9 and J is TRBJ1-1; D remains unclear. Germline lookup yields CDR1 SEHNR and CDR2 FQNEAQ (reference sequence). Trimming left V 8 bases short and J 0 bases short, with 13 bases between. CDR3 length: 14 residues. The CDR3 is CASGRVGLNTEAFF. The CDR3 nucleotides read TGTGCCAGCGGGCGGGTGGGCCTGAACACTGAAGCTTTCTTT.

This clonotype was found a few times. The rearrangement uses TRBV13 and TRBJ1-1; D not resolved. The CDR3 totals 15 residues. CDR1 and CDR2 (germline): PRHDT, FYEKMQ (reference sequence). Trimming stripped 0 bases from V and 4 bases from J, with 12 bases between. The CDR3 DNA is TGTGCCAGCAGCTTAGGCCTCCTCGACGCCACTGAAGCTTTCTTT. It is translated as CASSLGLLDATEAFF.